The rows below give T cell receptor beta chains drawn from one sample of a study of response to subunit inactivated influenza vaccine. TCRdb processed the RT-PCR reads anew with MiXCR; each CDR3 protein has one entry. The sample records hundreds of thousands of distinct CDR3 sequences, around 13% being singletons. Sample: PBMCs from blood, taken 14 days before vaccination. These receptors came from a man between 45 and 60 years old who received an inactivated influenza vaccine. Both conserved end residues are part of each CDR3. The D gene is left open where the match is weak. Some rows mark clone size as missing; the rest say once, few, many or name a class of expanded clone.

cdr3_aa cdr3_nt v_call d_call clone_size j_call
CASSQDIRLPPSNSRSIYYGYTF TGTGCCAGCAGCCAAGATATAAGGCTCCCCCCGTCCAACTCCAGGTCCATCTACTATGGCTACACCTTC TRBV14 - - TRBJ1-2
CATSAGLDITLGEQFF TGTGCCACCAGTGCGGGACTAGATATTACCTTGGGTGAGCAGTTCTTC TRBV15 TRBD2 - TRBJ2-1
CASSQDWTLNTGELFF TGCGCCAGCAGCCAAGATTGGACACTAAACACCGGGGAGCTGTTTTTT TRBV4-3 - few TRBJ2-2
CASSGQGRGNEQFF TGTGCCAGCTCGGGACAGGGACGGGGTAATGAGCAGTTCTTC TRBV18 TRBD1 few TRBJ2-1
CASSLGISGETQYF TGTGCCAGCAGTTTGGGGATCTCGGGGGAGACCCAGTACTTC TRBV27 - - TRBJ2-5
CASSLARARAQYF TGTGCCAGCAGCTTAGCGAGGGCTAGGGCGCAGTATTTT TRBV7-2 - few TRBJ2-3
CASSLSLGAEAFF TGTGCCAGCAGTTTAAGTCTGGGGGCTGAAGCTTTCTTT TRBV12-3/TRBV12-4 - - TRBJ1-1
CAISEDRRNQPQHF TGTGCCATCAGTGAAGATCGGCGCAATCAGCCCCAGCATTTT TRBV10-3 - - TRBJ1-5
CASSLGRQGNRNEQFF TGTGCCAGCAGTTTAGGTCGGCAGGGTAATCGAAATGAGCAGTTCTTC TRBV28 - - TRBJ2-1
CASSLDRGALGEQYF TGTGCCAGCAGCTTAGACCGGGGTGCCCTGGGCGAGCAGTACTTC TRBV11-2 - - TRBJ2-7
CASSPLAGGLGGSYNEQFF TGTGCCAGCAGTCCACTAGCGGGAGGGCTAGGGGGCTCCTACAATGAGCAGTTCTTC TRBV6-2/TRBV6-3 TRBD2 few TRBJ2-1
CASSPTSLDTQYF TGTGCCAGCAGCCCCACGAGCTTGGATACGCAGTATTTT TRBV9 - - TRBJ2-3
CATSSGTSGVEQYF TGTGCCACCAGCAGCGGGACTAGCGGGGTCGAGCAGTACTTC TRBV15 TRBD2 - TRBJ2-7
CATSDHELGNGYTF TGTGCCACCAGTGACCATGAGCTAGGGAATGGCTACACCTTC TRBV24-1 - few TRBJ1-2
CSVEDPFDRGSGEQFF TGCAGCGTTGAAGATCCCTTCGACAGGGGGTCGGGTGAGCAGTTCTTC TRBV29-1 TRBD1 - TRBJ2-1
CASSMEQINYGYTF TGTGCCAGCTCAATGGAACAGATTAACTATGGCTACACCTTC TRBV2 - many TRBJ1-2
CAISESSANYGYTF TGTGCCATCAGTGAGTCTTCGGCCAACTATGGCTACACCTTC TRBV10-3 - few TRBJ1-2
CSVEDTGNEQYF TGCAGCGTTGAAGACACCGGCAACGAGCAGTACTTC TRBV29-1 - many TRBJ2-7
CASSLVPESSYNSPLHF TGTGCCAGCAGCTTGGTTCCGGAGAGCTCCTATAATTCACCCCTCCACTTT TRBV5-5 - few TRBJ1-6
CASSFGNSYNEQFF TGTGCCAGCAGCTTTGGCAACTCCTACAATGAGCAGTTCTTC TRBV7-2 - - TRBJ2-1
CSARDVTGYEQYF TGCAGTGCTAGAGATGTAACGGGTTACGAGCAGTACTTC TRBV20-1 - few TRBJ2-7